Listed below are T cell receptor beta chains from one sample, sequenced in a study of human T cells and chemical hapten exposure. TCRdb redid the calling of the RACE reads with MiXCR, one entry per CDR3 protein. The sample has about 110,000 distinct CDR3 sequences; roughly 10% are singletons. Here the sequenced sample was whole blood, taken in connection with sensitization to the hapten diphenylcyclopropenone (DPC). The receptor set was obtained from a woman in her 40s with alopecia areata. Some clones in this sample may be carry-over from other donors' samples. Both conserved end residues are trimmed from each CDR3.

V	J	CDR3
TRBV20-1	TRBJ1-2	STVRQPDYGYT
TRBV29-1	TRBJ2-5	SVSGQETQY
TRBV24-1	TRBJ2-1	ATSEPTGTLYNEQF
TRBV30	TRBJ1-1	AWRGGRLETEAF
TRBV20-1	TRBJ1-1	SARGGTGGTEAF
TRBV7-2	TRBJ2-2	ASSGGFHTGELF
TRBV5-1	TRBJ2-3	ASSSGTVTDTQY
TRBV20-1	TRBJ2-6	SAREGSGANVLT
TRBV6-5	TRBJ1-5	ASSYSRGYSNQPQH
TRBV29-1	TRBJ1-2	NATAPDRGYT
TRBV11-2	TRBJ2-7	ASSRAGGYYEQY
TRBV2	TRBJ2-5	ASRVGRTYQETQY
TRBV12-3/TRBV12-4	TRBJ1-4	ASSPRRGEKLF
TRBV12-3/TRBV12-4	TRBJ1-5	ASTAGLLNQPQH
TRBV27	TRBJ1-2	ASSFTLRDREGGYT
TRBV25-1	TRBJ1-1	ASSEGWRSNTEAF
TRBV19	TRBJ1-1	ASSMGMWNTEAF
TRBV18	TRBJ2-1	ASSPLSGGTYNEQF
TRBV7-9	TRBJ2-7	ASSSNRDRTYEQY
TRBV7-3	TRBJ2-2	ASSPGTGRAGELF
TRBV10-3	TRBJ1-6	AIRETGYNSPLH
TRBV7-2	TRBJ2-5	ASSLKKPREVETQY
TRBV20-1	TRBJ2-7	SAPDWYEQY
TRBV9	TRBJ1-1	ASSATEAF
TRBV6-6	TRBJ2-2	ASSHRGPHNTGELF
TRBV20-1	TRBJ2-1	SAREGSSYNEQF
TRBV4-3	TRBJ2-5	ASRQGGRRKETQY
TRBV20-1	TRBJ2-7	SAPTFSSYEQY
TRBV6-5	TRBJ1-1	ASSYGRRQLAF
TRBV27	TRBJ2-7	ASSLSHLYEQY
TRBV5-1	TRBJ2-2	ASKQDGGNTGELF
TRBV5-6	TRBJ1-2	ASSGEVLRWYGYT
TRBV29-1	TRBJ2-7	SVGGVNGLDEQY
TRBV28	TRBJ2-5	ASIPGGFTETQY
TRBV3-1	TRBJ1-5	ASSQGIGQPQH
TRBV5-5	TRBJ2-5	ASRTVGGPETQY